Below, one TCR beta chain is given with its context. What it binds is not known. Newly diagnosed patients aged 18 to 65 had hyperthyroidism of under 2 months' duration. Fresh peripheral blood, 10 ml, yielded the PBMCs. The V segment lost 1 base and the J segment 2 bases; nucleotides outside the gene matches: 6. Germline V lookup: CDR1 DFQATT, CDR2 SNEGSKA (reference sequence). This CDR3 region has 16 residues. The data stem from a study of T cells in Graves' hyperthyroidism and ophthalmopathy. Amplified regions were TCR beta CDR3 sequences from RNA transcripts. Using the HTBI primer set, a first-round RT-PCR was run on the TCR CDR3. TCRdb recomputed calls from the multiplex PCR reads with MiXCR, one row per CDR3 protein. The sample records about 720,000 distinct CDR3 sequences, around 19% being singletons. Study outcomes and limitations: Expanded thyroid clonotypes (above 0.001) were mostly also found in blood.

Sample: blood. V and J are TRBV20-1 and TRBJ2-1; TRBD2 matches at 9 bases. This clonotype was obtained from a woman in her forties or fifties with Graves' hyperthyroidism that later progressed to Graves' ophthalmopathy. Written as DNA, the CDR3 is TGCAGTGCTAGAGCTGCCAGCGGGGGGCCCTACAATGAGCAGTTCTTC. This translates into CSARAASGGPYNEQFF.